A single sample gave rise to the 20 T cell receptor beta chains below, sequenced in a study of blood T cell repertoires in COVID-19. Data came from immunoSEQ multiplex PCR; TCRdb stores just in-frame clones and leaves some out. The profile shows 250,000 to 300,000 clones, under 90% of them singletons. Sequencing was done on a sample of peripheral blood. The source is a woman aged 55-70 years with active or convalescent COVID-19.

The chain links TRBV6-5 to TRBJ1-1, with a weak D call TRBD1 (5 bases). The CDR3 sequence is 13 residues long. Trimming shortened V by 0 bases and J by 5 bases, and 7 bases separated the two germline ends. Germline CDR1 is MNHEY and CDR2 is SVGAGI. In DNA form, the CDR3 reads TGTGCCAGCAGTTACTCGGGGGGGACTGAAGCTTTCTTT. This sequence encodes CASSYSGGTEAFF.

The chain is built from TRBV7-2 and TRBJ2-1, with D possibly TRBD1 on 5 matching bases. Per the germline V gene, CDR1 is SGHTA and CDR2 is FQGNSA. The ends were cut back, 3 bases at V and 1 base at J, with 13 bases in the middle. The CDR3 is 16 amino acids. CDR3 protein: CASSFTTEPSYNEQFF. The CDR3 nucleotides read TGTGCCAGCAGCTTTACGACAGAACCGTCCTACAATGAGCAGTTCTTC.

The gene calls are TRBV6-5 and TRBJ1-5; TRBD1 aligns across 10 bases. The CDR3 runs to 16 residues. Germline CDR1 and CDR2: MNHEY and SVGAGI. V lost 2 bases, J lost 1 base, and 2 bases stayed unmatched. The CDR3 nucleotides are TGTGCCAGCAGTTACGGGGGACAGGGGAGCAATCAGCCCCAGCATTTT. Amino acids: CASSYGGQGSNQPQHF.

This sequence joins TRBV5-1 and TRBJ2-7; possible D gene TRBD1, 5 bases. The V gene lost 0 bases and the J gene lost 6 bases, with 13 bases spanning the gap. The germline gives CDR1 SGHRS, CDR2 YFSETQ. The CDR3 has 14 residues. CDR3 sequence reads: CASSLDPGKGEQYF. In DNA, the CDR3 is TGCGCCAGCAGCTTGGACCCAGGGAAGGGCGAGCAGTACTTC.

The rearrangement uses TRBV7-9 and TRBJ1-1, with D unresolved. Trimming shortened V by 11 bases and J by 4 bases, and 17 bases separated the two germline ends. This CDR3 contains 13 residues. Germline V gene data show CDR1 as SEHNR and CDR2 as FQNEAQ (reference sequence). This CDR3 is CAATGGLSTEAFF. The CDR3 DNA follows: TGTGCCGCCACTGGAGGATTGAGCACTGAAGCTTTCTTT.

DNA of the CDR3: TGCAGCGTCGACGGTGCAGGGGTCACAGATACGCAGTATTTT. This sequence encodes CSVDGAGVTDTQYF. V is TRBV29-1 and J is TRBJ2-3, with a weak D call TRBD1 (6 bases). Germline values: CDR1 SQVTM, CDR2 ANQGSEA. This CDR3 is 14 amino acids long. Trimming stripped 6 bases from V and 2 bases from J, with 15 bases between.

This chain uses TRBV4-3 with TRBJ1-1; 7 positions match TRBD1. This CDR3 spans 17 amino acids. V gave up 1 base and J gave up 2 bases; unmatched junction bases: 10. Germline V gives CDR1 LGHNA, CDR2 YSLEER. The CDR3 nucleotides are TGCGCCAGCAGCCAAGGGAGGGGGCGCGTAAGAAACACTGAAGCTTTCTTT. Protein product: CASSQGRGRVRNTEAFF.

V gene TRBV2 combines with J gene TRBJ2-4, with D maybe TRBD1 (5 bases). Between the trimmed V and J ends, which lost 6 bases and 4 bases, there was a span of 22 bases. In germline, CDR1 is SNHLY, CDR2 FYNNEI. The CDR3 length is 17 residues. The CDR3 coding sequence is TGTGCCAGCAGACATGCCTCTGGGGCTTTCCCTAAAAACATTCAGTACTTC. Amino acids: CASRHASGAFPKNIQYF.

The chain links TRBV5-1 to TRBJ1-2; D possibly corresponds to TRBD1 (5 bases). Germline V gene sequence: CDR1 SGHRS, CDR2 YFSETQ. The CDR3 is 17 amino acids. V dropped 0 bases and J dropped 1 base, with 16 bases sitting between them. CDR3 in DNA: TGCGCCAGCAGCTTGGCCGCCACAGGAGATCTTAACTATGGCTACACCTTC. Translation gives CASSLAATGDLNYGYTF.

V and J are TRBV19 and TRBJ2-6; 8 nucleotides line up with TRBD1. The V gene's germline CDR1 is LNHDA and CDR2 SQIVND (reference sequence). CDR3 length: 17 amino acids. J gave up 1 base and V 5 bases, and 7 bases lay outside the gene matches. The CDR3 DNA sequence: TGTGCCAGTAGTTCCCAAACAGGGGGTTCTGGGGCCAACGTCCTGACTTTC. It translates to CASSSQTGGSGANVLTF.

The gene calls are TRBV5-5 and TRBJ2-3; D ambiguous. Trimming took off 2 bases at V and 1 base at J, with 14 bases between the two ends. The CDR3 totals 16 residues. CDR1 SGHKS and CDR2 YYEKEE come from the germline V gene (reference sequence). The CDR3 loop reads CASSFLSPTGTDTQYF. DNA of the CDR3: TGTGCCAGCAGCTTTCTTTCCCCTACCGGCACAGATACGCAGTATTTT. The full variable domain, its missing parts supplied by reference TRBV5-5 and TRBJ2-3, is DAGVTQSPTHLIKTRGQQVTLRCSPISGHKSVSWYQQVLGQGPQFIFQYYEKEERGRGNFPDRFSARQFPNYSSELNVNALLLGDSALYLCASSFLSPTGTDTQYFGPGTRLTVL.

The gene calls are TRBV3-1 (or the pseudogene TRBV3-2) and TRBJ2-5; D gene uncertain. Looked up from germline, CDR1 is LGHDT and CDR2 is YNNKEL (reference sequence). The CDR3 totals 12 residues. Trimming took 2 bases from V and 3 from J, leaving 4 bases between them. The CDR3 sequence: CASSQLKETQYF. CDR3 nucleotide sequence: TGTGCCAGCAGCCAACTAAAAGAGACCCAGTACTTC.

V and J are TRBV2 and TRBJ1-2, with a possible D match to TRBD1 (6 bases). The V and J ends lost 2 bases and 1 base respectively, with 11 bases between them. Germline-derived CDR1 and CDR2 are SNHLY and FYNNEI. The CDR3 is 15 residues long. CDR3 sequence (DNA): TGTGCCAGCAGTGAATTAAGACAGGTTAACTATGGCTACACCTTC. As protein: CASSELRQVNYGYTF.

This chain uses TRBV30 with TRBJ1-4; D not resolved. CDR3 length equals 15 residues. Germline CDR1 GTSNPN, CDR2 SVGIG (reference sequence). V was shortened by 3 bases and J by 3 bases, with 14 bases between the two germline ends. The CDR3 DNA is TGTGCCTGGAGGGTAGGACGGCGGGCTAATGAAAAACTGTTTTTT. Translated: CAWRVGRRANEKLFF.

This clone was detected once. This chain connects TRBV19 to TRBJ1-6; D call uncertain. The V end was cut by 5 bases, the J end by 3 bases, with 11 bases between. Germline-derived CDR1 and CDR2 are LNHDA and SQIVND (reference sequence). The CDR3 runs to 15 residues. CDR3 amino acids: CASSLQAGYNSPLHF. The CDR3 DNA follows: TGTGCCAGTAGTCTTCAGGCCGGCTATAATTCACCCCTCCACTTT.

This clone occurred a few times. The CDR3 protein is CASSQALTGSGDIQYF. The CDR3 coding sequence is TGCGCCAGCAGCCAAGCCTTGACAGGGTCTGGGGACATTCAGTACTTC. V gene TRBV4-1 combines with J gene TRBJ2-4, with 7 bases lining up with TRBD1. The germline gives CDR1 MGHRA, CDR2 YSYEKL. This CDR3 comprises 16 residues. Unmatched junction bases numbered 11, after V lost 1 base and J lost 8 bases.

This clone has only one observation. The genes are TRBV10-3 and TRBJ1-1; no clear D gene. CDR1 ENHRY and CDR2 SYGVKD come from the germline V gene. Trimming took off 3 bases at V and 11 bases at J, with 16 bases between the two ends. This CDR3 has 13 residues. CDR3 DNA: TGTGCCATCAGTGACAGCGGCGGGGATTGGGCTTTCTTT. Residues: CAISDSGGDWAFF.

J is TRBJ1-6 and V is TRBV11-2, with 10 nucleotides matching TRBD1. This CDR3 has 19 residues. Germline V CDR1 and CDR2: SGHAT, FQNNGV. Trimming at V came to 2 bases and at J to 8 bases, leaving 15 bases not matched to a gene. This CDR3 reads CASSLMADRGRIVYSPLHF. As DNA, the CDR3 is TGTGCCAGCAGCTTAATGGCCGACAGGGGGCGCATCGTCTATTCACCCCTCCACTTT.

The CDR3 protein is CSVEKAIEAFF. DNA for the CDR3: TGCAGCGTTGAAAAAGCTATAGAAGCTTTCTTT. The chain carries TRBV29-1 and TRBJ1-1; no clear D. The germline gives CDR1 SQVTM, CDR2 ANQGSEA. V was pared by 2 bases and J by 8 bases, with 9 bases between. This CDR3 has 11 residues.

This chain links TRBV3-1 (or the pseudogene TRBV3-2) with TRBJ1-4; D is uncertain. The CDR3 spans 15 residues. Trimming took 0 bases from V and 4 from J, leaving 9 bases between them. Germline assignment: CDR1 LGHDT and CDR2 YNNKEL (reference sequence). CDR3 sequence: CASSQEGLLNEKLFF. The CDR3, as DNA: TGTGCCAGCAGCCAAGAAGGACTCCTTAATGAAAAACTGTTTTTT.